This entry lists 27 T cell receptor beta chains sequenced from one sample in a study of T cells after yellow fever vaccination. TCRdb re-analysed the 5' RACE reads in MiXCR, keeping a single row per CDR3 protein. There are more than 95,000 distinct CDR3 sequences in the sample; around 15% occur only once, and roughly 47% lies in the top ten. Specimen: CD8+ T cells sorted from PBMCs, collected 5 days after the yellow fever booster vaccination. Every receptor here comes from a man aged 18 to 29 who received the YFV17D yellow fever vaccine.

This clonotype was counted ten times or more. The rearrangement joins TRBV3-2 to TRBJ2-7. TRBV3-2 represents a pseudogene. The CDR3 has 15 residues. The CDR3 DNA follows: TGTGCCAGCAGCCAAGACTCGGACGGTGACTACGAGCAGTACGTC. Its translation: CASSQDSDGDYEQYV.

The rearrangement links TRBV12-3 or TRBV12-4 to TRBJ1-2, with TRBD1 as a possible D gene (5 bases). Between the trimmed V and J ends, which lost 7 bases and 4 bases, there was a span of 16 bases. The CDR3 is 14 amino acids. As DNA, the CDR3 is TGTGCCAGCACCCTTACCCCAGGGACCTATGGCTACACCTTC. Protein: CASTLTPGTYGYTF.

The CDR3 spells CASSQFLGRNEQFF. The DNA of the CDR3 is TGCGCCAGCAGCCAATTTCTCGGCCGGAATGAGCAGTTCTTC. V gene TRBV4-1 combines with J gene TRBJ2-1, with no clear D. V lost 2 bases and J lost 7, with 12 bases in between. This CDR3 has 14 residues. Per germline, CDR1 MGHRA and CDR2 YSYEKL.

This clonotype was counted only a few times. V and J are TRBV9 and TRBJ2-1; 9 nucleotides align to TRBD1. J was trimmed by 8 bases and V by 2 bases; bases with no gene match: 8. This CDR3 contains 15 residues. Germline V gene lookup returns CDR1 SGDLS and CDR2 YYNGEE. CDR3: CASSVRDRVQYEQFF. The CDR3 DNA is TGTGCCAGCAGCGTTCGGGACAGGGTCCAATATGAGCAGTTCTTC.

This clonotype was counted at least ten times. The chain uses TRBV28 and TRBJ2-3, with 7 bases lining up with TRBD1. Germline-derived CDR1 and CDR2 are MDHEN and SYDVKM. V shed 3 bases, J shed 2 bases, and the junction held 5 bases outside the gene matches. This CDR3 has 15 residues. This CDR3 reads CASSLGDSPTDTQYF. DNA for the CDR3: TGTGCCAGCAGTTTGGGGGACAGCCCCACAGATACGCAGTATTTT.

In its sample, this clonotype was seen a few times. The chain joins TRBV6-5 to TRBJ2-5; 7 positions agree with TRBD2. With V trimmed by 2 bases and J by 2 bases, 2 bases remained unmatched. The CDR3 has 14 amino acids. Germline CDR1 MNHEY, CDR2 SVGAGI. CDR3 DNA sequence: TGTGCCAGCAGTTACGGACTAGATCAAGAGACCCAGTACTTC. It encodes CASSYGLDQETQYF.

This chain joins TRBV4-3 and TRBJ2-1, with TRBD1 matching over 7 bases. The junction had 7 bases not matched to a gene; V was cut back by 5 bases and J by 6 bases. Germline V gene data show CDR1 as LGHNA and CDR2 as YSLEER. This CDR3 contains 14 residues. CDR3 sequence (DNA): TGCGCCAGCAGCTCTTACCCAGGGGGCAATGAGCAGTTCTTC. It encodes CASSSYPGGNEQFF.

This clonotype was seen more than once but under ten times. This chain uses TRBV15 with TRBJ2-4; the D call may be TRBD1 or TRBD2 (6 bases each). Germline CDR1 LNHNV, CDR2 YYDKDF (reference sequence). V lost 0 bases and J 2 bases, leaving 23 bases between the germline ends. The CDR3 totals 20 residues. The CDR3 sequence: CATSRETLVGGASPKNIQYF. The CDR3 nucleotides read TGTGCCACCAGCAGAGAAACATTAGTCGGGGGCGCGAGTCCCAAAAACATTCAGTACTTC. Filled out from reference TRBV15 and TRBJ2-4, the complete variable domain reads DAMVIQNPRYQVTQFGKPVTLSCSQTLNHNVMYWYQQKSSQAPKLLFHYYDKDFNNEADTPDNFQSRRPNTSFCFLDIRSPGLGDTAMYLCATSRETLVGGASPKNIQYFGAGTRLSVL.

This clonotype has more than one count but fewer than ten. V and J are TRBV29-1 and TRBJ1-3, with D hard to call. Between the trimmed V and J ends, which lost 4 bases and 0 bases, there was a span of 7 bases. The germline CDR1 and CDR2 sequences are SQVTM and ANQGSEA. The CDR3 has 13 amino acids. This chain's CDR3 is CSVGQPSGNTIYF. For the CDR3, the DNA is TGCAGCGTTGGGCAACCCTCTGGAAACACCATATATTTT. The full variable domain, in which reference TRBV29-1 and TRBJ1-3 provide the parts outside the CDR3, is SAVISQKPSRDICQRGTSLTIQCQVDSQVTMMFWYRQQPGQSLTLIATANQGSEATYESGFVIDKFPISRPNLTFSTLTVSNMSPEDSSIYLCSVGQPSGNTIYFGEGSWLTVV.

This clonotype was recorded a few times. V gene TRBV12-3 or TRBV12-4 combines with J gene TRBJ2-3; 10 bases fit TRBD2. V dropped 6 bases and J dropped 2; count of bases not matched to a gene: 8. This CDR3 comprises 16 residues. CDR3 in amino acids: CASSPPSGGLTDTQYF. CDR3 coding DNA: TGTGCCAGCAGCCCTCCTAGCGGGGGACTCACAGATACGCAGTATTTT.

This clonotype was found a few times. The genes are TRBV9 and TRBJ2-3; 7 bases fit TRBD2. Germline CDR1 reads SGDLS; CDR2 reads YYNGEE. With 4 bases clipped from V and 2 bases from J, the junction kept 4 bases outside the gene matches. The CDR3 totals 14 residues. The CDR3 DNA reads as TGTGCCAGCAGCTTAGCGGGTACCACAGATACGCAGTATTTT. It codes for CASSLAGTTDTQYF. Based on the CDR3 plus reference TRBV9 and TRBJ2-3, the full variable domain is DSGVTQTPKHLITATGQRVTLRCSPRSGDLSVYWYQQSLDQGLQFLIQYYNGEERAKGNILERFSAQQFPDLHSELNLSSLELGDSALYFCASSLAGTTDTQYFGPGTRLTVL.

The chain uses TRBV7-9 and TRBJ1-2, with TRBD1 as a possible D gene (5 bases). CDR3 length equals 14 residues. Trimming pared 2 bases from V and 6 bases from J, leaving 13 bases between. Germline-derived CDR1 and CDR2 are SEHNR and FQNEAQ (reference sequence). CDR3 coding DNA: TGTGCCAGCAGCTTATACGTCCGGGGCGATGGCTACACCTTC. Its protein product is CASSLYVRGDGYTF.

V and J are TRBV20-1 and TRBJ2-1; no reliable D call. Per the germline V gene, CDR1 is DFQATT and CDR2 is SNEGSKA (reference sequence). V was clipped by 3 bases and J by 5 bases, with 11 bases between them. The CDR3 is 13 amino acids. DNA for the CDR3: TGCAGTGCTAGTGAACTTAGTGACAATGAGCAGTTCTTC. The encoded protein is CSASELSDNEQFF.

This clonotype was observed many times. This chain uses TRBV5-1 with TRBJ2-7; TRBD1 matches at 9 bases. Germline V gene sequence: CDR1 SGHRS, CDR2 YFSETQ. This CDR3 has 13 amino acids. The V segment lost 7 bases and the J segment 5 bases; nucleotides outside the gene matches: 7. CDR3 sequence (DNA): TGCGCCAGCTCCCCCTGGACAGGGGACGAGCAGTACTTC. Its translation: CASSPWTGDEQYF.

Written as DNA, the CDR3 is TGCAGTGCTAGAGATCCTACTCGACCGTGGGAGACCCAGTACTTC. This encodes CSARDPTRPWETQYF. V usage is TRBV20-1 and J usage is TRBJ2-5, with D uncertain. This CDR3 comprises 15 residues. Germline loops: CDR1 DFQATT, CDR2 SNEGSKA (reference sequence). V lost 0 bases and J lost 5, with 16 bases in between.

This clonotype came up a few times. This chain uses TRBV24-1 with TRBJ1-2, with 12 bases fitting TRBD1. V gave up 7 bases and J gave up 4 bases; unmatched junction bases: 12. The CDR3 contains 17 residues. Germline-derived CDR1 and CDR2 are KGHDR and SFDVKD. The CDR3 is CATSAPPGTGGTYGYTF. CDR3 nucleotides: TGTGCCACCAGCGCGCCCCCAGGGACAGGGGGCACCTATGGCTACACCTTC.

The rearrangement uses TRBV5-6 and TRBJ2-7; the D gene could be TRBD1 or TRBD2 (6 bases each). This CDR3 spans 14 amino acids. V lost 4 bases, J lost 5 bases, and 16 bases lay in between. Germline V gene data show CDR1 as SGHDT and CDR2 as YYEEEE. The CDR3 here is CASSLGGRDHEQYF. The CDR3 DNA reads as TGTGCCAGCAGCCTGGGGGGCAGGGACCACGAGCAGTACTTC.

This chain links TRBV15 with TRBJ2-5; D is undetermined. The CDR3 extends over 12 amino acids. V lost 5 bases and J 5 bases, leaving 9 bases between the germline ends. Germline V gene lookup returns CDR1 LNHNV and CDR2 YYDKDF (reference sequence). The CDR3 DNA reads TGTGCCACCAGCGTTAAGAGGGAGACCCAGTACTTC. As protein: CATSVKRETQYF.

The V and J genes are TRBV20-1 and TRBJ2-5, with TRBD2 matching 9 bases. The CDR3 is 15 residues long. Trimming removed 1 base from V and 1 base from J; junction bases left unmatched: 4. The V gene's germline CDR1 is DFQATT and CDR2 SNEGSKA (reference sequence). CDR3 coding DNA: TGCAGTGCTAGAGTGTTGACTAGCGGCCAAGAGACCCAGTACTTC. It translates to CSARVLTSGQETQYF.

This clonotype was detected many times. The V and J genes are TRBV7-8 and TRBJ2-5; tentatively, D is TRBD2 (5 bases). Germline CDR1 reads SGHVS; CDR2 reads FQNEAQ. The CDR3 loop spans 15 amino acids. The ends were cut back, 4 bases at V and 2 bases at J, with 14 bases in the middle. DNA of the CDR3: TGTGCCAGCAGCTCGACGGAGGACGGGCAAGAGACCCAGTACTTC. This sequence encodes CASSSTEDGQETQYF.

This clonotype occurred a few times. V gene TRBV7-9 combines with J gene TRBJ2-5; 8 positions agree with TRBD2. This CDR3 region has 16 residues. The germline gives CDR1 SEHNR, CDR2 FQNEAQ (reference sequence). V was clipped by 8 bases and J by 1 base; unmatched bases: 12. The CDR3 DNA reads as TGTGCCAGCTGCCGGCAGAGCGGGGGACCCCAAGAGACCCAGTACTTC. Translation gives CASCRQSGGPQETQYF.

This clonotype has just a few counts. This chain joins TRBV4-1 and TRBJ1-2; TRBD1 agrees at 7 bases. Looked up from germline, CDR1 is MGHRA and CDR2 is YSYEKL. The CDR3 extends over 16 amino acids. Trimming cost V 8 bases and J 4 bases; bases outside gene matches: 16. CDR3 amino acids: CASGDNQGGDGYGYTF. The CDR3 DNA sequence: TGCGCCAGCGGCGACAACCAGGGGGGTGATGGCTATGGCTACACCTTC.

The V and J genes are TRBV20-1 and TRBJ2-7; unclear D gene. The length of the CDR3 is 11 residues. Germline V gene sequence: CDR1 DFQATT, CDR2 SNEGSKA (reference sequence). V was pared by 7 bases and J by 2 bases, with 9 bases between. In DNA, the CDR3 is TGCAGTGGACATACACCCTACGAGCAGTACGTC. It encodes CSGHTPYEQYV.

J is TRBJ1-1 and V is TRBV6-4; D might be TRBD1 (6 bases). Between the trimmed V and J ends, which lost 6 bases and 4 bases, there was a span of 12 bases. The CDR3 extends over 13 amino acids. Germline-derived CDR1 and CDR2 are MRHNA and SNTAGT. The CDR3 DNA is TGTGCCAGCAGAGCAGGGGCGGGCACTGAAGCTTTCTTT. Translating gives CASRAGAGTEAFF.

This clonotype was observed at least ten times. This chain connects TRBV4-1 to TRBJ2-2, with unresolved D. This CDR3 is 16 amino acids long. CDR1 is MGHRA, CDR2 YSYEKL, per germline. V gave up 1 base and J gave up 6 bases, with 15 bases separating them. The CDR3 sequence is CASSQALRNNAGELFF. The CDR3 bases are TGCGCCAGCAGCCAAGCTCTCCGGAACAACGCCGGGGAGCTGTTTTTT.

The V gene is TRBV20-1, the J gene TRBJ2-1; 13 bases map to TRBD2. J gave up 9 bases and V 0 bases, and 11 bases lay outside the gene matches. This CDR3 comprises 17 residues. Germline V gene sequence: CDR1 DFQATT, CDR2 SNEGSKA (reference sequence). The CDR3 nucleotides read TGCAGTGCTAGAGATCTGTTCGGGACTAGCGGGGTTGGTGAGCAGTTCTTC. Translating gives CSARDLFGTSGVGEQFF.

This chain uses TRBV30 with TRBJ2-7; TRBD1 matches 7 bases. The germline V gene has CDR1 GTSNPN and CDR2 SVGIG (reference sequence). CDR3 length equals 12 residues. The V and J ends lost 4 bases and 3 bases, in that order; junction bases with no gene match: 3. The CDR3 sequence: CAWKGDSYEQYF. The DNA of the CDR3 is TGTGCCTGGAAGGGGGACAGCTACGAGCAGTACTTC.